This T cell receptor beta chain was recovered during a study of blood T cell repertoires in COVID-19. Patients in Seattle were enrolled during active infection, then followed longitudinally. The method was immunoSEQ multiplex PCR; TCRdb's version includes in-frame clones alone and lacks a portion of them. The sample gives 180,000 or so clones, about 86% of which show up once; roughly 11% is in the top ten. The germline V gene has CDR1 LGHNA and CDR2 YSLEER. CDR3 length equals 13 residues. The trim removed 4 bases at V and 7 bases at J, leaving 3 bases unmatched. The receptor comes from a woman in her sixties or seventies with COVID-19, enrolled during active disease. The chain uses TRBV4-3 and TRBJ2-2; TRBD2 agrees at 7 bases. The sequencing input was peripheral blood. The CDR3 region is CASSRAGLGELFF. DNA for the CDR3: TGCGCCAGCAGCCGAGCGGGACTCGGGGAGCTGTTTTTT.